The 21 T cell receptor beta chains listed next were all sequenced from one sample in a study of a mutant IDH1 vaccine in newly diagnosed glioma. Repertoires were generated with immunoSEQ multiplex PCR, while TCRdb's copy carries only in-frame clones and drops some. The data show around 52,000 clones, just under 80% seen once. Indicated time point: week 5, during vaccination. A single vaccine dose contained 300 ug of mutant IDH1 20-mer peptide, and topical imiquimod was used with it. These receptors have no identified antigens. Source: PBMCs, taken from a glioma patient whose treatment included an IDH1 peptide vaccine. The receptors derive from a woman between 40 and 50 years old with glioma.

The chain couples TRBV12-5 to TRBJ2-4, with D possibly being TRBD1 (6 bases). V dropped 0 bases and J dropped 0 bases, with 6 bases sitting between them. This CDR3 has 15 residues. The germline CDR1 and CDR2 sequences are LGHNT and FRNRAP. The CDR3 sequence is CASGLVGAAKNIQYF. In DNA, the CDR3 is TGTGCTAGTGGTTTGGTGGGGGCAGCCAAAAACATTCAGTACTTC.

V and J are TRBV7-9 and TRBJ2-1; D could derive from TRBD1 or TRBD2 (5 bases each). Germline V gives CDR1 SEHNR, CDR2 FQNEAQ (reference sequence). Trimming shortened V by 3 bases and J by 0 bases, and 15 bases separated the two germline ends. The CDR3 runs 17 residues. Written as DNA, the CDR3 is TGTGCCAGCAGCTTTAGAGGGGCAGGGAACTCCTACAATGAGCAGTTCTTC. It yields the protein CASSFRGAGNSYNEQFF.

For the CDR3, the DNA is TGTGCCAGCAGCCAGGGGCTGGTCCAAGAGACCCAGTACTTC. Amino acids: CASSQGLVQETQYF. This chain links TRBV6-1 with TRBJ2-5, with a possible D match to TRBD1 (6 bases). Germline V gene sequence: CDR1 MNHNS, CDR2 SASEGT. Trimming pared 6 bases from V and 1 base from J, leaving 12 bases between. CDR3 length: 14 amino acids.

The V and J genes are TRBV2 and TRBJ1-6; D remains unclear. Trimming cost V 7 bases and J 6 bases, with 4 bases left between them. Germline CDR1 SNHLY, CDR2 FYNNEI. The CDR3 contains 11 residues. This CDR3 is CASKGNSPLHF. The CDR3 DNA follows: TGTGCCAGCAAGGGTAATTCACCCCTCCACTTT. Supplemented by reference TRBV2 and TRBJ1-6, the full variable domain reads EPEVTQTPSHQVTQMGQEVILRCVPISNHLYFYWYRQILGQKVEFLVSFYNNEISEKSEIFDDQFSVERPDGSNFTLKIRSTKLEDSAMYFCASKGNSPLHFGNGTRLTVT.

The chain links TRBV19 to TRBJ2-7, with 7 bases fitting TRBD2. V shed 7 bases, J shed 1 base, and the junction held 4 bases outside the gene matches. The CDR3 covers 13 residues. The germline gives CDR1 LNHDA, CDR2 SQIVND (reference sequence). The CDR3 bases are TGTGCCAGTAAACTAGCGCCGTCCTACGAGCAGTACTTC. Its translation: CASKLAPSYEQYF.

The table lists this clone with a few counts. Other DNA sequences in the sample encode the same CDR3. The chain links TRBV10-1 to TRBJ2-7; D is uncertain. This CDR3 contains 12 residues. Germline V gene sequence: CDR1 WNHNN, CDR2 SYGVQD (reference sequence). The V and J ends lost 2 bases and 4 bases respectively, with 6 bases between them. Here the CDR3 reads CASSEAGYEQYF. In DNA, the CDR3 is TGCGCCAGCAGTGAGGCTGGGTACGAGCAGTACTTC.

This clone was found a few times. The CDR3 spells CASRSDRVYTEAFF. The CDR3 nucleotides are TGTGCCAGTAGATCGGACAGAGTCTACACTGAAGCTTTCTTT. The chain carries TRBV19 and TRBJ1-1; D might be TRBD1 (6 bases). Germline CDR1 and CDR2: LNHDA and SQIVND (reference sequence). CDR3 length: 14 residues. Trimming removed 6 bases at V and 3 bases at J, with 14 bases between.

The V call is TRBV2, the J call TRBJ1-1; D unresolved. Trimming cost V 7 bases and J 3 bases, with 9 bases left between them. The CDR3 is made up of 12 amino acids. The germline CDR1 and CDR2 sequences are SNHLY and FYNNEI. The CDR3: CASTSQYTEAFF. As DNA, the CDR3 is TGTGCCAGCACCAGCCAATACACTGAAGCTTTCTTT.

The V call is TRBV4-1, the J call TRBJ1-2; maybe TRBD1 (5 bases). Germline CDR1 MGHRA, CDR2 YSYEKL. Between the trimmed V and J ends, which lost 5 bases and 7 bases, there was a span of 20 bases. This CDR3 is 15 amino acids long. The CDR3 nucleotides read TGCGCCAGCAGCGCAGGTGGGACGGAAGGTCTTGGCTACACCTTC. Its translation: CASSAGGTEGLGYTF.

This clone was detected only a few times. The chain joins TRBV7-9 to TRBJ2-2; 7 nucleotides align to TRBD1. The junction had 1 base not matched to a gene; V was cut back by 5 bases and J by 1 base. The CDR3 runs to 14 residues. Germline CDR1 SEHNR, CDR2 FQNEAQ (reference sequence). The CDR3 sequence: CASSRDRNTGELFF. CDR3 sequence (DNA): TGTGCCAGCAGCCGGGACAGGAACACCGGGGAGCTGTTTTTT.

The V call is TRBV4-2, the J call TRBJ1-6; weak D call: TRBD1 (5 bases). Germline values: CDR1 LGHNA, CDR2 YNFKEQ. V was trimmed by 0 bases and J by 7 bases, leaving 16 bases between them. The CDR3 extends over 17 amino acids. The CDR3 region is CASSQDWGRVMNSPLHF. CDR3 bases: TGTGCCAGCAGCCAAGATTGGGGCCGGGTAATGAATTCACCCCTCCACTTT.

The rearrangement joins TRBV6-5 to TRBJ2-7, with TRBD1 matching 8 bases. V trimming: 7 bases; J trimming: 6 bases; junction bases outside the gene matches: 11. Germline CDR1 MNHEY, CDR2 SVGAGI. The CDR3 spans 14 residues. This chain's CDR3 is CASTPDPTGGEQYF. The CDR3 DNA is TGTGCCAGCACCCCAGATCCCACAGGGGGCGAGCAGTACTTC.

The CDR3 nucleotides read TGTGCCAGCAGCAAGGGACTAGCGGAAGAGACCCAGTACTTC. Its protein product is CASSKGLAEETQYF. V gene TRBV7-9 combines with J gene TRBJ2-5; 11 nucleotides align to TRBD2. Unmatched junction bases numbered 2, after V lost 5 bases and J lost 3 bases. CDR1 SEHNR and CDR2 FQNEAQ come from the germline V gene (reference sequence). This CDR3 has 14 amino acids.

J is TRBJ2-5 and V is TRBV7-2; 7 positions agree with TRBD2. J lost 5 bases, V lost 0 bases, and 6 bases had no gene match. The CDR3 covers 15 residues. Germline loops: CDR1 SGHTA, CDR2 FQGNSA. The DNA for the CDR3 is TGTGCCAGCAGCTTAGCATCGACTAGCAGGGAGACCCAGTACTTC. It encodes CASSLASTSRETQYF.

Written as DNA, the CDR3 is TGTGCCAGCAGCTCCCGCCGACAGGGGGCATACGAGCAGTACTTC. This codes for CASSSRRQGAYEQYF. The chain couples TRBV13 to TRBJ2-7; 10 bases match TRBD1. The germline CDR1 and CDR2 sequences are PRHDT and FYEKMQ (reference sequence). The CDR3 length is 15 residues. Losses at the gene ends were 4 bases for V and 4 bases for J; bases not matched to a gene: 7.

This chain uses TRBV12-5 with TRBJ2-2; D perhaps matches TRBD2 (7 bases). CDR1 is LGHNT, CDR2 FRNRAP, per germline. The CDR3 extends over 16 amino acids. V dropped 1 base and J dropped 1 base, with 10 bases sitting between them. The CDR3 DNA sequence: TGTGCTAGTGGTTTGGGGAGGGGGGGGAACACCGGGGAGCTGTTTTTT. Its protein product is CASGLGRGGNTGELFF.

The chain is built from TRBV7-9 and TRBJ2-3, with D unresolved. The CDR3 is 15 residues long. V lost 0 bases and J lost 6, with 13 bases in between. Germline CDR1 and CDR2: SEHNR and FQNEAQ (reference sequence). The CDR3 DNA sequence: TGTGCCAGCAGCTTAGCGCGTTCCTTGGCGGATACGCAGTATTTT. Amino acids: CASSLARSLADTQYF.

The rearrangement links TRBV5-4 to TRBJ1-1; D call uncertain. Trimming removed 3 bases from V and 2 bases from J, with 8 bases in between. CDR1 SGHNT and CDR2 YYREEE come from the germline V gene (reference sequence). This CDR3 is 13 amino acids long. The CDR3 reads CASSSKGNTEAFF. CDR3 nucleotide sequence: TGTGCCAGCAGCTCCAAGGGTAACACTGAAGCTTTCTTT.

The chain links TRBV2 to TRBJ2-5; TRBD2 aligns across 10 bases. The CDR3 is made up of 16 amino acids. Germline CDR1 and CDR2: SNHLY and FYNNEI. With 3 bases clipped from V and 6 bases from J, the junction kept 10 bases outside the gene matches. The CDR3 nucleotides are TGTGCCAGCAGTGATCCAAGCGGGGGGGCCATGAAGACCCAGTACTTC. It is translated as CASSDPSGGAMKTQYF.

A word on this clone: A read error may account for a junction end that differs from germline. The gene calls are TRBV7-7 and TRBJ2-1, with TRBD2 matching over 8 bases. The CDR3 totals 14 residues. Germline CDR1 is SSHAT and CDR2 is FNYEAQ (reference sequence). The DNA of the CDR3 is TGTGCTAGCAGTGGACTAGCCCCGAGCAATGAGCAGTTCTTC. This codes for CASSGLAPSNEQFF.

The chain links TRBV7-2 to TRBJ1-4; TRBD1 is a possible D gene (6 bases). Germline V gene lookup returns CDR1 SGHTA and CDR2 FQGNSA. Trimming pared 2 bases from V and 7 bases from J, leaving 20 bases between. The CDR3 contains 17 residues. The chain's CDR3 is CASSLHTQQGGGEKLFF. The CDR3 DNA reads TGTGCCAGCAGCTTACACACCCAACAGGGAGGAGGTGAAAAACTGTTTTTT. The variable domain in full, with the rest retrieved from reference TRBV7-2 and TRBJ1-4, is GAGVSQSPSNKVTEKGKDVELRCDPISGHTALYWYRQSLGQGLEFLIYFQGNSAPDKSGLPSDRFSAERTGGSVSTLTIQRTQQEDSAVYLCASSLHTQQGGGEKLFFGSGTQLSVL.